Each of the 22 T cell receptor beta chains below was sequenced from the same sample in a study of HIV-infected children after antiretroviral therapy interruption (dated by TCRdb to between 2018 and 2021). The intended sense of this specimen's treatment or condition label: PENTA 11 planned treatment interruption arm or continuous ART arm. The library was generated by 3' RACE. Sequencing relied on an Illumina MiSeq. TCR libraries were generated from RNA by a 3' RACE protocol incorporating unique molecular identifiers so that PCR amplification bias could be corrected. Clones were called with MiXCR by TCRdb after fastp trimmed the public reads at Q25, and only in-frame beta chains were retained. Rows matching on CDR3 protein sequence are summarized as one entry with the most common DNA and genes. The sample table contains about 89,000 distinct CDR3 sequences; only one count was recorded for under 8% of them. Of the sample, 1.1% falls within the top ten clones.

The specimen comprised CD45RA+ CD4+ T cells from PBMCs, pooled from several time points, sampled from a donor given antiretroviral therapy, either interrupted or continuous. Read against the paper, the sample's cell subset or site label means: naive CD4+ CD45RA+ CD45RO- T cells. These receptors were obtained from a pool of human donors with HIV.

This clonotype was detected ten times or more. This rearrangement joins TRBV5-1 to TRBJ2-5; D might be TRBD2 (7 bases). Trimming left V 4 bases short and J 4 bases short, with 14 bases between. The germline V gene has CDR1 SGHRS and CDR2 YFSETQ. The CDR3 is made up of 14 amino acids. CDR3: CASSPGGGAETQYF. The CDR3 DNA sequence: TGCGCCAGCAGCCCGGGCGGGGGCGCAGAGACCCAGTACTTC.

The chain couples TRBV28 to TRBJ1-5; D is unresolved. Between the trimmed V and J ends, which lost 6 bases and 3 bases, there was a span of 6 bases. In germline, CDR1 is MDHEN, CDR2 SYDVKM. This CDR3 comprises 12 residues. The CDR3 loop reads CASSPNNQPQHF. DNA for the CDR3: TGTGCCAGCAGCCCAAACAATCAGCCCCAGCATTTT.

This clonotype came up many times. The chain joins TRBV15 to TRBJ2-3; perhaps D is TRBD1 or TRBD2 (6 bases each). This CDR3 is built from 14 residues. The V gene lost 5 bases and the J gene lost 4 bases, with 13 bases spanning the gap. CDR1 is LNHNV and CDR2 is YYDKDF in the germline V gene (reference sequence). The DNA of the CDR3 is TGTGCCACCAGCCGGCCCGGGGGCGCAGATACGCAGTATTTT. Protein: CATSRPGGADTQYF.

This clonotype was seen more than once but under ten times. V usage is TRBV3-1 and J usage is TRBJ2-1, with D unresolved. Per germline, CDR1 LGHDT and CDR2 YNNKEL (reference sequence). This CDR3 is 12 amino acids long. Trimming removed 3 bases at V and 6 bases at J, with 6 bases between. The CDR3: CASSQKSNEQFF. As DNA, the CDR3 is TGTGCCAGCAGCCAGAAGAGCAATGAGCAGTTCTTC.

This clonotype was recorded a few times. V is TRBV6-7 and J is TRBJ2-1; D might be TRBD2 (6 bases). TRBV6-7 is given ORF status, its function remaining uncertain. V dropped 0 bases and J dropped 4 bases, with 13 bases sitting between them. The CDR3 covers 16 residues. Written as DNA, the CDR3 is TGTGCCAGCAGTTACTCAACGGGGGTGATTTACAATGAGCAGTTCTTC. Amino acid sequence: CASSYSTGVIYNEQFF.

This clonotype was seen repeatedly, ten times or more. V usage is TRBV9 and J usage is TRBJ2-7; D is unresolved. V was clipped by 3 bases and J by 7 bases, with 8 bases between them. The CDR3 contains 11 residues. Per germline, CDR1 SGDLS and CDR2 YYNGEE. CDR3 amino acids: CASSGPGEQYF. CDR3 sequence (DNA): TGTGCCAGCAGCGGCCCTGGAGAGCAGTACTTC.

By share of the sample, this clonotype is medium-sized (0.01 to 0.1%). The chain uses TRBV20-1 and TRBJ1-1; 7 nucleotides align to TRBD1. CDR1 DFQATT and CDR2 SNEGSKA come from the germline V gene (reference sequence). CDR3 length: 13 amino acids. V shed 4 bases, J shed 8 bases, and the junction held 10 bases outside the gene matches. The CDR3 DNA sequence: TGCAGTGCTACGCCTGGACAGGAGTTAGAAGCTTTCTTT. This codes for CSATPGQELEAFF.

In this sample, this clonotype turned up a few times. V is TRBV20-1 and J is TRBJ2-5, with D perhaps matching TRBD2 (6 bases). Germline V gene lookup returns CDR1 DFQATT and CDR2 SNEGSKA (reference sequence). V was cut by 6 bases and J by 6 bases, with 14 bases left in between. The CDR3 loop spans 12 amino acids. The CDR3 DNA is TGCAGTGCCCCCGGACTAAGACAGACCCAGTACTTC. It specifies CSAPGLRQTQYF.

In its sample, this clonotype was seen many times. V gene TRBV12-5 combines with J gene TRBJ1-5; no definite D call. Trimming removed 0 bases at V and 2 bases at J, with 11 bases between. CDR3 length: 16 amino acids. From germline, CDR1 is LGHNT and CDR2 FRNRAP. This chain's CDR3 is CASGLVTGSGNQPQHF. In DNA form, the CDR3 reads TGTGCTAGTGGTTTGGTAACGGGCTCGGGCAATCAGCCCCAGCATTTT.

Turning to this clonotype: With a much larger clone just one base away, this may be a read error. The chain combines TRBV18 with TRBJ2-5; D remains unclear. The CDR3 is made up of 16 amino acids. Per the germline V gene, CDR1 is KGHSH and CDR2 is LQKENI. The CDR3 DNA reads as TGTGCCAGCTCACCACTTATAAGTATGTACCAAGAGGCCCAGTACTTC. Translated, it gives CASSPLISMYQEAQYF.

This clonotype was counted a few times. The J gene is TRBJ2-6, the V gene TRBV18, with TRBD1 matching over 7 bases. V dropped 1 base and J dropped 0; count of bases not matched to a gene: 6. CDR1 KGHSH and CDR2 LQKENI come from the germline V gene. CDR3 length: 18 residues. CDR3 nucleotide sequence: TGTGCCAGCTCACCACTACAGGGGACACGCTCTGGGGCCAACGTCCTGACTTTC. Encoded protein: CASSPLQGTRSGANVLTF.

The rearrangement links TRBV3-1 to TRBJ1-1; no definite D call. Trimming cost V 0 bases and J 5 bases, with 28 bases left between them. The CDR3 is made up of 20 amino acids. Germline V lookup: CDR1 LGHDT, CDR2 YNNKEL (reference sequence). CDR3 in amino acids: CASSQDLLYSYPRRETEAFF. DNA for the CDR3: TGTGCCAGCAGCCAAGATCTTTTGTACTCTTACCCCCGCCGGGAAACTGAAGCTTTCTTT. Together with reference TRBV3-1 and TRBJ1-1, the CDR3 gives the full variable domain: DTAVSQTPKYLVTQMGNDKSIKCEQNLGHDTMYWYKQDSKKFLKIMFSYNNKELIINETVPNRFSPKSPDKAHLNLHINSLELGDSAVYFCASSQDLLYSYPRRETEAFFGQGTRLTVV.

The chain employs TRBV6-2 or TRBV6-3 and TRBJ1-5, with TRBD1 matching 9 bases. The CDR3 spans 15 residues. Germline V gene data show CDR1 as MNHEY and CDR2 as SVGEGT. Trimming at V came to 6 bases and at J to 5 bases, leaving 8 bases not matched to a gene. For the CDR3, the DNA is TGTGCCAGCAGAGAATGGACAGGGGAACATCAGCCCCAGCATTTT. Protein product: CASREWTGEHQPQHF.

This clonotype was recorded at least ten times. The rearrangement joins TRBV6-6 to TRBJ2-5, with TRBD1 matching 8 bases. There are 12 residues in the CDR3. Germline V CDR1 and CDR2: MNHNY, SVGAGI (reference sequence). V shed 6 bases and J 4 bases; nucleotides not matched to a gene: 1. The chain's CDR3 is CASRQGAETQYF. The CDR3 nucleotides are TGTGCCAGCAGGCAGGGGGCAGAGACCCAGTACTTC.

The gene calls are TRBV20-1 and TRBJ2-7; 7 bases fit TRBD2. V shed 3 bases and J 2 bases; nucleotides not matched to a gene: 7. Germline-derived CDR1 and CDR2 are DFQATT and SNEGSKA (reference sequence). The CDR3 runs to 14 residues. This chain's CDR3 is CSASNPAGTYEQYF. CDR3 sequence (DNA): TGCAGTGCTAGTAACCCAGCGGGGACCTACGAGCAGTACTTC.

The J gene is TRBJ1-5, the V gene TRBV10-3; no firm D call. V was trimmed by 4 bases and J by 2 bases, leaving 9 bases between them. The CDR3 is 14 amino acids. From germline, CDR1 is ENHRY and CDR2 SYGVKD. CDR3 sequence: CAISALGGNQPQHF. CDR3 in DNA: TGTGCCATCAGTGCTCTAGGCGGCAATCAGCCCCAGCATTTT.

This clonotype was seen more than once but under ten times. V and J are TRBV5-1 and TRBJ2-7; D may be TRBD1 (6 bases). The CDR3 consists of 13 residues. Trimming pared 4 bases from V and 3 bases from J, leaving 11 bases between. Germline V lookup: CDR1 SGHRS, CDR2 YFSETQ. This chain's CDR3 is CASSGRDNYEQYF. The DNA for the CDR3 is TGCGCCAGCAGCGGCCGGGACAACTACGAGCAGTACTTC.

This clonotype was seen many times. The V gene is TRBV19, the J gene TRBJ1-2; no definite D call. Germline loops: CDR1 LNHDA, CDR2 SQIVND (reference sequence). There are 13 residues in the CDR3. Trimming pared 3 bases from V and 8 bases from J, leaving 13 bases between. CDR3 nucleotides: TGTGCCAGTAGTATTCCTCAGGTAGCCGGCTACACCTTC. Translation: CASSIPQVAGYTF.

This clonotype was counted many times. The chain employs TRBV7-9 and TRBJ2-3; D unresolved. The CDR3 loop spans 12 amino acids. The germline gives CDR1 SEHNR, CDR2 FQNEAQ (reference sequence). V gave up 4 bases and J gave up 0 bases, with 2 bases separating them. The CDR3 DNA reads as TGTGCCAGCAGCTGGAGCACAGATACGCAGTATTTT. This gives the protein CASSWSTDTQYF.

This clonotype was observed at least ten times. The chain carries TRBV24-1 and TRBJ2-1; 10 positions agree with TRBD1. The length of the CDR3 is 15 residues. V dropped 10 bases and J dropped 6; count of bases not matched to a gene: 11. Germline V CDR1 and CDR2: KGHDR, SFDVKD. The CDR3 is CATHDGTGVFNEQFF. The CDR3 bases are TGTGCCACGCACGACGGGACAGGGGTGTTCAATGAGCAGTTCTTC.

In this sample, this clonotype turned up many times. The chain uses TRBV12-3 or TRBV12-4 and TRBJ1-5; 10 bases are shared with TRBD1. The CDR3 extends over 16 amino acids. The J segment lost 3 bases and the V segment lost 5 bases, leaving 7 bases of the junction unmatched. The CDR3 region has the DNA TGTGCCAGCAGTCCCCGGGACAGGGGTGACAATCAGCCCCAGCATTTT. This codes for CASSPRDRGDNQPQHF.

This clonotype was recorded many times. The V and J genes are TRBV20-1 and TRBJ2-2; 9 bases are a match to TRBD2. Germline-derived CDR1 and CDR2 are DFQATT and SNEGSKA (reference sequence). The junction had 14 bases not matched to a gene; V was cut back by 1 base and J by 8 bases. The CDR3 is 17 residues long. The CDR3 DNA follows: TGCAGTGCTAGAGGGGGCTGGCAAGCGGGGGGCCGAGGGGAGCTGTTTTTT. The encoded protein is CSARGGWQAGGRGELFF.